The next 8 T cell receptor beta chains were all read from a single sample in a study of human T cells and chemical hapten exposure. Time point denoted: patch test 1, 2 weeks after DPC sensitization. Treatment given: therapeutic diphenylcyclopropenone sensitization with weekly scalp DPC. TCRdb redid the calling of the RACE reads with MiXCR, one entry per CDR3 protein. The sample has about 74,000 distinct CDR3 sequences, around 30% seen once; the top ten hold roughly 10%. The specimen comprised whole blood, sampled in connection with sensitization to the hapten diphenylcyclopropenone (DPC). These receptors were collected from a man aged 40-49 years with alopecia areata. Some clones in this sample may be carry-over from other donors' samples.

The chain has TRBV13 and TRBJ2-1, with 8 nucleotides matching TRBD1. V gave up 4 bases and J gave up 7 bases; unmatched junction bases: 6. Germline lookup yields CDR1 PRHDT and CDR2 FYEKMQ (reference sequence). This CDR3 has 14 amino acids. Written as DNA, the CDR3 is TGTGCCAGCAGCTCCGGACAGGGTTTTAATGAGCAGTTCTTC. Protein: CASSSGQGFNEQFF.

V is TRBV20-1 and J is TRBJ1-5; D perhaps matches TRBD1 (5 bases). CDR3 length equals 14 residues. The germline V and J ends were trimmed by 3 bases and 5 bases, with 14 bases remaining between them. Germline V gives CDR1 DFQATT, CDR2 SNEGSKA (reference sequence). CDR3 DNA sequence: TGCAGTGCTAGCCGTTGGGGCGAAGATCAGCCCCAGCATTTT. It yields the protein CSASRWGEDQPQHF.

Only a few counts were recorded for this clonotype. This sequence joins TRBV12-3 or TRBV12-4 and TRBJ2-7, with TRBD1 matching over 8 bases. The CDR3 is 13 residues long. J was trimmed by 9 bases and V by 6 bases; bases with no gene match: 10. The CDR3 nucleotides read TGTGCCAGCAGACCAGGACAGGGTAAGGGGCAGTACTTC. Translation: CASRPGQGKGQYF.

V gene TRBV11-2 combines with J gene TRBJ2-5; D may match TRBD1 or TRBD2 (5 bases each). The germline V and J ends were trimmed by 0 bases and 5 bases, with 13 bases remaining between them. Germline CDR1 is SGHAT and CDR2 is FQNNGV. CDR3 length equals 15 residues. CDR3 nucleotides: TGTGCCAGCAGCTTAGAGTTAGGGGAGAGGGAGACCCAGTACTTC. Amino acids: CASSLELGERETQYF.

This clonotype turned up a few times. The rearrangement links TRBV28 to TRBJ1-5, with D uncertain. Germline assignment: CDR1 MDHEN and CDR2 SYDVKM. V lost 3 bases and J lost 3, with 9 bases in between. The length of the CDR3 is 14 residues. In nucleotides, the CDR3 is TGTGCCAGCAGTTTGATGGGAAACAATCAGCCCCAGCATTTT. This codes for CASSLMGNNQPQHF.

This clonotype has more than one count but fewer than ten. V is TRBV3-1 and J is TRBJ2-2, with D possibly TRBD1 on 6 matching bases. Germline V gene lookup returns CDR1 LGHDT and CDR2 YNNKEL (reference sequence). The CDR3 consists of 17 residues. With 0 bases removed from V and 1 base from J, the gap between germline ends came to 12 bases. DNA for the CDR3: TGTGCCAGCAGCCAAGAGCTGGGGGCAGGGAACACCGGGGAGCTGTTTTTT. It specifies CASSQELGAGNTGELFF.

The J gene is TRBJ1-4, the V gene TRBV4-1; no clear D gene. CDR1 is MGHRA and CDR2 is YSYEKL in the germline V gene. There are 15 residues in the CDR3. V dropped 0 bases and J dropped 5 bases, with 10 bases sitting between them. CDR3 loop: CASSQEAFGNEKLFF. Written as DNA, the CDR3 is TGCGCCAGCAGCCAAGAGGCTTTTGGAAATGAAAAACTGTTTTTT.

The chain employs TRBV7-2 and TRBJ2-7; no clear D gene. Germline V lookup: CDR1 SGHTA, CDR2 FQGNSA. The CDR3 is 13 amino acids. Trimming took off 0 bases at V and 3 bases at J, with 6 bases between the two ends. This CDR3 is CASSLATRYEQYF. The CDR3, as DNA: TGTGCCAGCAGCTTAGCGACACGCTACGAGCAGTACTTC. Supplemented by reference TRBV7-2 and TRBJ2-7, the full variable domain reads GAGVSQSPSNKVTEKGKDVELRCDPISGHTALYWYRQSLGQGLEFLIYFQGNSAPDKSGLPSDRFSAERTGGSVSTLTIQRTQQEDSAVYLCASSLATRYEQYFGPGTRLTVT.